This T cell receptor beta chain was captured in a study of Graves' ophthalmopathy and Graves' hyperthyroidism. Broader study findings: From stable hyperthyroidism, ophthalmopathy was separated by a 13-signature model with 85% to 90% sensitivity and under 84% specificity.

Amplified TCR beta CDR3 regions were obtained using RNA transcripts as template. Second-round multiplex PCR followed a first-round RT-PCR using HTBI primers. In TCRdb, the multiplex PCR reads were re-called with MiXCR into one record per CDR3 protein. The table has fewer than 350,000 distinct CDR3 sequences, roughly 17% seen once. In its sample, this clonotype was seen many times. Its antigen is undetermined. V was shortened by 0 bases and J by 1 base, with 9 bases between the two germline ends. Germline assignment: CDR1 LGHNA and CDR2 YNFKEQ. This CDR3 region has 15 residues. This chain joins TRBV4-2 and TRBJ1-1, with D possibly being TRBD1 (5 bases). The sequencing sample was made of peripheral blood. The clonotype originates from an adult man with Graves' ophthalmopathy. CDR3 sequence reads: CASSQDPGGNTEAFF. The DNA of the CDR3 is TGTGCCAGCAGCCAAGATCCGGGGGGGAACACTGAAGCTTTCTTT.